This paragraph reports one T cell receptor (beta chain). Germline loops: CDR1 GTSNPN, CDR2 SVGIG (reference sequence). The CDR3 is made up of 14 amino acids. Trimming removed 7 bases at V and 5 bases at J, with 21 bases between. In the original processing: Reference gene primer amplification in the assay estimated nucleated cell counts. Repertoires were generated with immunoSEQ multiplex PCR, while TCRdb's copy carries only in-frame clones and drops some. That table gives V, J and clone size, and the DNA gave D and trimming. This table holds 95,000 to 150,000 clones, over 75% found once. This sample is drawn from a study of blood T cell repertoires in COVID-19. As for the study in general: T cells, B-cell-depleted T cells, or PBMCs supplied cDNA or gDNA.

This chain joins TRBV30 and TRBJ2-7; weak D call: TRBD1 (6 bases). Sequenced material: peripheral blood. The clonotype originates from a man at least 80 years old with active or convalescent COVID-19. The CDR3 is CAYTRGGGFDEQYF. The DNA for the CDR3 is TGTGCCTACACCAGGGGTGGTGGTTTCGACGAGCAGTACTTC.